Shown below are 17 T cell receptor beta chains from a single sample sequenced in a study of blood T cell repertoires in COVID-19. Generated by immunoSEQ multiplex PCR, the TCRdb table keeps only in-frame clones and is missing some. The sample lists roughly 170,000 clones; about nine tenths were seen once. Sequencing was carried out using peripheral blood. The receptors were gathered from a man aged 55-75 years with acute or convalescent COVID-19.

A single count supports this clone. CDR3 DNA sequence: TGCGCCAGCAGCTTTAGCAGGGCTTCTGGGGAGACCCAGTACTTC. Protein product: CASSFSRASGETQYF. The chain links TRBV5-1 to TRBJ2-5; a possible D gene is TRBD1 (5 bases). In germline, CDR1 is SGHRS, CDR2 YFSETQ. The V end lost 2 bases, the J end lost 5 bases, and 16 bases lay between the germline ends. The CDR3 is 15 residues long. Complete variable domain (other parts from reference TRBV5-1 and TRBJ2-5): KAGVTQTPRYLIKTRGQQVTLSCSPISGHRSVSWYQQTPGQGLQFLFEYFSETQRNKGNFPGRFSGRQFSNSRSEMNVSTLELGDSALYLCASSFSRASGETQYFGPGTRLLVL.

V usage is TRBV10-3 and J usage is TRBJ2-1; 10 bases fit TRBD1. CDR3 length: 16 residues. Per germline, CDR1 ENHRY and CDR2 SYGVKD. J was trimmed by 0 bases and V by 11 bases; bases with no gene match: 10. CDR3 in amino acids: CAASRTGGSSYNEQFF. In DNA, the CDR3 is TGTGCCGCCAGCCGGACAGGGGGGAGCTCCTACAATGAGCAGTTCTTC.

The chain couples TRBV29-1 to TRBJ2-7; 9 positions agree with TRBD2. Germline V gene data show CDR1 as SQVTM and CDR2 as ANQGSEA. The CDR3 runs 13 residues. V lost 3 bases, J lost 2 bases, and 2 bases stayed unmatched. In DNA form, the CDR3 reads TGCAGCGTTGAGCCTAGCGGGGCCTACGAGCAGTACTTC. Translating gives CSVEPSGAYEQYF.

CDR3 region: CASIPRQGLAGGRNTGELFF. As DNA, the CDR3 is TGCGCCAGCATCCCCCGACAGGGACTAGCGGGAGGGCGGAACACCGGGGAGCTGTTTTTT. The chain employs TRBV5-1 and TRBJ2-2; 16 bases fit TRBD2. Unmatched junction bases numbered 12, after V lost 6 bases and J lost 1 base. The CDR3 loop spans 20 amino acids. Germline V CDR1 and CDR2: SGHRS, YFSETQ.

The CDR3 DNA reads TGTGCCAGCAGCCAAGTGCTAGCGGGCTACAATGAGCAGTTCTTC. Its protein is CASSQVLAGYNEQFF. The chain couples TRBV4-2 to TRBJ2-1; 8 bases line up with TRBD2. The CDR3 length is 15 residues. Losses at the gene ends were 1 base for V and 3 bases for J; bases not matched to a gene: 2. Germline V lookup: CDR1 LGHNA, CDR2 YNFKEQ.

The V call is TRBV24-1, the J call TRBJ2-2; the match to TRBD2 covers 9 bases. The CDR3 runs 15 residues. With 4 bases clipped from V and 7 bases from J, the junction kept 6 bases outside the gene matches. Germline CDR1 reads KGHDR; CDR2 reads SFDVKD. The CDR3 region has the DNA TGTGCCACCAGTGACCTAGCGGGATCAGGCGGGGAGCTGTTTTTT. Protein: CATSDLAGSGGELFF.

J is TRBJ2-5 and V is TRBV24-1; 9 bases line up with TRBD2. J was trimmed by 2 bases and V by 2 bases; bases with no gene match: 8. CDR3 length: 17 residues. Germline CDR1 and CDR2: KGHDR and SFDVKD. CDR3 residues: CATSDSASGAYQETQYF. CDR3 in DNA: TGTGCCACCAGTGATTCGGCTAGCGGGGCGTATCAAGAGACCCAGTACTTC.

V and J are TRBV30 and TRBJ1-1, with TRBD1 identical over 7 bases. Germline loops: CDR1 GTSNPN, CDR2 SVGIG (reference sequence). The V segment lost 0 bases and the J segment 5 bases; nucleotides outside the gene matches: 9. There are 15 residues in the CDR3. This chain's CDR3 is CAWSVGGAGYTEAFF. The CDR3 DNA follows: TGTGCCTGGAGTGTAGGGGGCGCGGGATATACTGAAGCTTTCTTT.

In its sample, this clone was seen once. The gene calls are TRBV30 and TRBJ1-1, with 8 bases that match TRBD1. V shed 0 bases and J 6 bases; nucleotides not matched to a gene: 3. The CDR3 loop spans 13 amino acids. Germline CDR1 GTSNPN, CDR2 SVGIG (reference sequence). The CDR3 region has the DNA TGTGCCTGGAGTGTATCGGACAGGGCTGAAGCTTTCTTT. The encoded protein is CAWSVSDRAEAFF.

The chain combines TRBV19 with TRBJ2-1, with D maybe TRBD1 (6 bases). Trimming pared 6 bases from V and 4 bases from J, leaving 10 bases between. Germline CDR1 reads LNHDA; CDR2 reads SQIVND (reference sequence). This CDR3 region has 13 residues. The CDR3 sequence: CASRTGLYNEQFF. The CDR3 region has the DNA TGTGCCAGTAGGACAGGCCTTTACAATGAGCAGTTCTTC. The full variable domain, its missing parts supplied by reference TRBV19 and TRBJ2-1, is DGGITQSPKYLFRKEGQNVTLSCEQNLNHDAMYWYRQDPGQGLRLIYYSQIVNDFQKGDIAEGYSVSREKKESFPLTVTSAQKNPTAFYLCASRTGLYNEQFFGPGTRLTVL.

The rearrangement links TRBV30 to TRBJ1-1, with D possibly TRBD1 on 5 matching bases. From germline, CDR1 is GTSNPN and CDR2 SVGIG (reference sequence). The CDR3 sequence is 12 residues long. Trimming stripped 8 bases from V and 8 bases from J, with 18 bases between. The CDR3 region is CATRPGGEEAFF. CDR3 bases: TGTGCCACCCGGCCCGGGGGAGAGGAAGCTTTCTTT.

The chain combines TRBV6-5 with TRBJ1-4; 9 nucleotides match TRBD1. Trimming cost V 6 bases and J 7 bases; bases outside gene matches: 6. This CDR3 region has 14 residues. The germline gives CDR1 MNHEY, CDR2 SVGAGI. The DNA of the CDR3 is TGTGCCAGCAGCCGGGGACAGGGAGGTGAAAAACTGTTTTTT. This sequence encodes CASSRGQGGEKLFF.

The genes are TRBV15 and TRBJ2-2; TRBD2 matches at 8 bases. Germline CDR1 reads LNHNV; CDR2 reads YYDKDF (reference sequence). The CDR3 has 15 amino acids. J was trimmed by 3 bases and V by 5 bases; bases with no gene match: 5. The CDR3 region has the DNA TGTGCCACCAGCCCTCGGGGGGGCGACACCGGGGAGCTGTTTTTT. Translated, it gives CATSPRGGDTGELFF.

V and J are TRBV10-3 and TRBJ1-3, with D perhaps matching TRBD1 (6 bases). Germline CDR1 ENHRY, CDR2 SYGVKD. The CDR3 has 14 residues. Trimming took 11 bases from V and 4 from J, leaving 18 bases between them. The CDR3 spells CAPPAGARGNTIYF. DNA for the CDR3: TGTGCCCCCCCGGCGGGGGCGCGAGGAAACACCATATATTTT.

This chain connects TRBV29-1 to TRBJ2-1; 10 bases map to TRBD2. The germline CDR1 and CDR2 sequences are SQVTM and ANQGSEA. V dropped 4 bases and J dropped 7; count of bases not matched to a gene: 7. The CDR3 covers 14 residues. CDR3 sequence: CSVAAGGPLNEQFF. In DNA form, the CDR3 reads TGCAGCGTTGCAGCGGGAGGGCCGCTTAATGAGCAGTTCTTC.

The gene calls are TRBV7-9 and TRBJ2-7; D perhaps matches TRBD1 (6 bases). The CDR3 totals 15 residues. Germline V gives CDR1 SEHNR, CDR2 FQNEAQ (reference sequence). V lost 2 bases and J 4 bases, leaving 15 bases between the germline ends. The CDR3 protein is CASSLTAGAWYEQYF. In DNA form, the CDR3 reads TGTGCCAGCAGCTTAACGGCAGGGGCGTGGTACGAGCAGTACTTC.

The gene calls are TRBV2 and TRBJ2-1, with 11 bases lining up with TRBD2. This CDR3 region has 16 residues. Trimming at V came to 4 bases and at J to 4 bases, leaving 6 bases not matched to a gene. CDR1 and CDR2 from the germline V gene are SNHLY and FYNNEI. The CDR3 DNA is TGTGCCAGCAGTGCCCAAACTAGCGGGAGATACAATGAGCAGTTCTTC. Translation: CASSAQTSGRYNEQFF.